Below, one T cell receptor beta chain is given with its context. Its antigen is as yet unknown. Trimming left V 0 bases short and J 5 bases short, with 11 bases between. The germline V gene encodes CDR1 SGHNT and CDR2 YYREEE (reference sequence). There are 14 residues in the CDR3. These data originate in a study of cytomegalovirus exposure and HLA in healthy donors. Study background: The Caucasian-associated ancestry cluster held around 76% of 398 genotyped donors.

Primers for the PCR totalled 60 Vbeta and 13 Jbeta. Sequenced by immunoSEQ multiplex PCR; TCRdb stores in-frame clones only, minus some. This sample has 150,000 to 200,000 clones, with approximately 81% found just once. Study observations and caveats: It was only CMV serostatus that was available as immune exposure information. Rare TCR sequences predominated, though certain public TCRs were found in many donors. In a later analysis, a missense DCLRE1C variant was linked to TCR beta V- and J-gene trimming.

Sequencing input: PBMCs. The TCR was taken from a young man in good health and CMV-seropositive. The chain joins TRBV5-4 to TRBJ1-1; the D gene is possibly TRBD1 (5 bases). CDR3 DNA: TGTGCCAGCAGCTTGGGGACAATCGGAACTGAAGCTTTCTTT. Residues: CASSLGTIGTEAFF.